These 26 T cell receptor beta chains share one sample of origin, sequenced in a study of blood T cell repertoires in COVID-19. Profiling relied on immunoSEQ multiplex PCR, and the TCRdb table lists in-frame clones only, not all of them. The repertoire has about 88,000 clones, more than 90% of them found once; the top ten carry approximately 1.8%. Material: peripheral blood. These receptor sequences come from a man in his fifties or sixties with acute or convalescent COVID-19.

This rearrangement joins TRBV25-1 to TRBJ1-2; 9 nucleotides agree with TRBD1. CDR3 length equals 15 residues. J lost 4 bases, V lost 6 bases, and 9 bases had no gene match. From germline, CDR1 is MGHDK and CDR2 SYGVNS. The DNA of the CDR3 is TGTGCCAGCAGGCCCACCGGGACAGGGACCTATGGCTACACCTTC. Amino acid sequence: CASRPTGTGTYGYTF.

This chain joins TRBV5-6 and TRBJ1-1; a weak D match, TRBD1 (5 bases). V lost 0 bases and J 4 bases, leaving 13 bases between the germline ends. Germline V gene lookup returns CDR1 SGHDT and CDR2 YYEEEE. The CDR3 contains 15 residues. CDR3 region: CASSLVGGGGTEAFF. In DNA form, the CDR3 reads TGTGCCAGCAGCTTGGTTGGTGGCGGGGGCACTGAAGCTTTCTTT.

The J gene is TRBJ1-6, the V gene TRBV28; no firm D call. Germline V lookup: CDR1 MDHEN, CDR2 SYDVKM. V was shortened by 10 bases and J by 4 bases, with 11 bases between the two germline ends. This CDR3 is 13 amino acids long. The CDR3 spells CATGLPYNSPLHF. The CDR3 DNA sequence: TGTGCCACAGGACTTCCTTATAATTCACCCCTCCACTTT.

This clone appeared once. The V and J genes are TRBV29-1 and TRBJ2-4, with 8 bases fitting TRBD2. The ends lost 6 bases at V and 2 bases at J; junction bases unmatched: 9. The CDR3 runs to 15 residues. Per germline, CDR1 SQVTM and CDR2 ANQGSEA. The DNA of the CDR3 is TGCAGCGTCGTAGACTTAGCGGGACCCAAAAACATTCAGTACTTC. Its protein is CSVVDLAGPKNIQYF.

This rearrangement joins TRBV7-9 to TRBJ2-1, with 8 bases aligning to TRBD2. J gave up 5 bases and V 5 bases, and 20 bases lay outside the gene matches. This CDR3 spans 19 amino acids. Germline-derived CDR1 and CDR2 are SEHNR and FQNEAQ (reference sequence). DNA for the CDR3: TGTGCCAGCAGCCCAACACCGGGACTAGTCCTTTCCTCAGACAATGAGCAGTTCTTC. It is translated as CASSPTPGLVLSSDNEQFF.

The rearrangement uses TRBV6-5 and TRBJ2-7; the D gene is possibly TRBD2 (6 bases). This CDR3 contains 15 residues. Trimming cost V 0 bases and J 3 bases, with 12 bases left between them. Germline V gives CDR1 MNHEY, CDR2 SVGAGI. CDR3 sequence: CASSYSLATNYEQYF. In nucleotides, the CDR3 is TGTGCCAGCAGTTACTCGCTAGCGACTAACTACGAGCAGTACTTC.

The V and J genes are TRBV24-1 and TRBJ1-4, with D unresolved. V lost 4 bases and J 7 bases, leaving 9 bases between the germline ends. The CDR3 is 13 residues long. Germline V gene sequence: CDR1 KGHDR, CDR2 SFDVKD. The CDR3 DNA reads TGTGCCACCAGTGACGGGGTTAGTGAAAAACTGTTTTTT. Amino acid sequence: CATSDGVSEKLFF.

This clone was detected a few times. The CDR3 is CASSRDFYEQYF. The DNA for the CDR3 is TGTGCCAGCAGCAGGGACTTCTACGAGCAGTACTTC. The rearrangement joins TRBV6-5 to TRBJ2-7, with D possibly matching TRBD2 (6 bases). CDR3 length: 12 amino acids. From germline, CDR1 is MNHEY and CDR2 SVGAGI. The ends were cut back, 6 bases at V and 3 bases at J, with 9 bases in the middle.

The J gene is TRBJ2-5, the V gene TRBV20-1; TRBD1 aligns across 7 bases. The CDR3 runs 11 residues. Germline CDR1 DFQATT, CDR2 SNEGSKA (reference sequence). CDR3 in DNA: TGCAGGGGGGACAGCCAAGAGACCCAGTACTTC. This translates into CRGDSQETQYF.

This clone was counted a single time. The chain uses TRBV5-5 and TRBJ1-6; tentative D call: TRBD1 (5 bases). Germline CDR1 and CDR2: SGHKS and YYEKEE (reference sequence). The length of the CDR3 is 14 residues. V was shortened by 7 bases and J by 8 bases, with 16 bases between the two germline ends. CDR3 in amino acids: CASHQGPKDSPLHF. CDR3 bases: TGTGCCAGCCACCAGGGCCCCAAGGATTCACCCCTCCACTTT.

CDR3 sequence: CASRKGQGPHEQYF. DNA of the CDR3: TGTGCCAGTAGGAAAGGACAGGGCCCCCACGAGCAGTACTTC. The chain links TRBV19 to TRBJ2-7; TRBD1 aligns across 8 bases. The CDR3 spans 14 residues. V shed 6 bases, J shed 5 bases, and the junction held 9 bases outside the gene matches. CDR1 LNHDA and CDR2 SQIVND come from the germline V gene (reference sequence).

Only one count was recorded for this clone. The chain recombines TRBV7-9 with TRBJ1-3; unclear D gene. The CDR3 is 13 residues long. Per the germline V gene, CDR1 is SEHNR and CDR2 is FQNEAQ (reference sequence). V dropped 0 bases and J dropped 4 bases, with 4 bases sitting between them. As DNA, the CDR3 is TGTGCCAGCAGCTTAGCTCTCGGAAACACCATATATTTT. It specifies CASSLALGNTIYF.

The chain links TRBV9 to TRBJ2-1, with 8 bases matching TRBD2. Losses at the gene ends were 3 bases for V and 8 bases for J; bases not matched to a gene: 7. From germline, CDR1 is SGDLS and CDR2 YYNGEE. CDR3 size: 14 residues. DNA of the CDR3: TGTGCCAGCAGCGCCAGCGGGAGTAGGGATGAGCAGTTCTTC. Translated: CASSASGSRDEQFF.

V usage is TRBV19 and J usage is TRBJ2-7; 7 bases map to TRBD1. From germline, CDR1 is LNHDA and CDR2 SQIVND (reference sequence). The CDR3 loop spans 15 amino acids. V lost 9 bases to trimming and J lost 5 bases; unmatched junction nucleotides: 16. CDR3 amino acids: CASPSPDRNIDEQYF. CDR3 sequence (DNA): TGTGCCAGCCCTTCCCCGGACAGGAATATCGACGAGCAGTACTTC.

This chain uses TRBV5-1 with TRBJ2-1, with 10 nucleotides matching TRBD2. J lost 7 bases, V lost 0 bases, and 22 bases had no gene match. Germline V lookup: CDR1 SGHRS, CDR2 YFSETQ. This CDR3 is 21 amino acids long. CDR3 loop: CASSLVFGQGITSGVGNEQFF. The CDR3 DNA is TGCGCCAGCAGCTTGGTTTTCGGACAGGGCATAACTAGCGGGGTGGGGAATGAGCAGTTCTTC.

This clone appeared a few times. The rearrangement uses TRBV4-3 and TRBJ2-1; 10 bases are shared with TRBD2. CDR1 is LGHNA and CDR2 is YSLEER in the germline V gene. The CDR3 is 19 amino acids. The J segment lost 8 bases and the V segment lost 0 bases, leaving 16 bases of the junction unmatched. CDR3 protein: CASSQDFIAAGGPGYEQFF. The CDR3 coding sequence is TGCGCCAGCAGCCAAGACTTCATAGCAGCGGGAGGGCCCGGATATGAGCAGTTCTTC.

This clone occurred a few times. The chain employs TRBV10-2 and TRBJ1-1; 9 bases agree with TRBD1. J lost 1 base, V lost 3 bases, and 3 bases had no gene match. The germline V gene encodes CDR1 WSHSY and CDR2 SAAADI. The CDR3 loop spans 15 amino acids. The CDR3 region is CASSDSDRGNTEAFF. The CDR3 coding sequence is TGCGCCAGCAGTGATTCGGACAGGGGGAACACTGAAGCTTTCTTT.

The chain employs TRBV11-2 and TRBJ2-5; the match to TRBD2 covers 11 bases. Germline CDR1 SGHAT, CDR2 FQNNGV. V shed 1 base and J 4 bases; nucleotides not matched to a gene: 8. CDR3 length: 17 amino acids. The CDR3 loop reads CASSLVGLAGGGETQYF. The CDR3, as DNA: TGTGCCAGCAGCTTAGTTGGGCTAGCGGGAGGAGGAGAGACCCAGTACTTC.

This chain joins TRBV2 and TRBJ1-5; the D gene is possibly TRBD1 (5 bases). Germline lookup yields CDR1 SNHLY and CDR2 FYNNEI. Trimming cost V 4 bases and J 0 bases, with 19 bases left between them. CDR3 length: 18 residues. The CDR3 reads CASSGGVGKPDSNQPQHF. Written as DNA, the CDR3 is TGTGCCAGCAGTGGGGGGGTAGGGAAGCCCGATAGCAATCAGCCCCAGCATTTT.

This chain uses TRBV18 with TRBJ1-5; 7 bases match TRBD1. Trimming cost V 1 base and J 1 base; bases outside gene matches: 4. This CDR3 region has 16 residues. Germline CDR1 KGHSH, CDR2 LQKENI. CDR3 sequence reads: CASSPQGAGSNQPQHF. DNA for the CDR3: TGTGCCAGCTCACCACAGGGGGCGGGGAGCAATCAGCCCCAGCATTTT.

The rearrangement uses TRBV5-1 and TRBJ1-2, with D maybe TRBD1 (5 bases). Germline V gene lookup returns CDR1 SGHRS and CDR2 YFSETQ. The CDR3 has 14 amino acids. V was pared by 3 bases and J by 2 bases, with 11 bases between. CDR3 in amino acids: CASSWTPSNYGYTF. DNA for the CDR3: TGCGCCAGCAGCTGGACACCGAGCAACTATGGCTACACCTTC.

The rearrangement joins TRBV14 to TRBJ2-7, with a weak D call TRBD2 (6 bases). The germline V gene has CDR1 SGHDN and CDR2 FVKESK. V gave up 0 bases and J gave up 6 bases, with 12 bases separating them. CDR3 length equals 14 residues. DNA of the CDR3: TGTGCCAGCAGCCAAGATCTGGAGGGTTCCGAGCAGTACTTC. It encodes CASSQDLEGSEQYF.

This sequence joins TRBV19 and TRBJ1-2; 7 bases match TRBD1. The CDR3 loop spans 19 amino acids. The V gene's germline CDR1 is LNHDA and CDR2 SQIVND (reference sequence). J gave up 0 bases and V 4 bases, and 17 bases lay outside the gene matches. The CDR3 nucleotides read TGTGCCAGTAGTACCCGACCAGGGGGAAATTCTCTATCTAACTATGGCTACACCTTC. This sequence encodes CASSTRPGGNSLSNYGYTF.

The genes are TRBV5-4 and TRBJ2-7, with a weak D call TRBD2 (5 bases). Germline V gives CDR1 SGHNT, CDR2 YYREEE (reference sequence). Trimming took 3 bases from V and 3 from J, leaving 13 bases between them. The CDR3 consists of 14 residues. For the CDR3, the DNA is TGTGCCAGCAGCTCTTGGGGAGAAGGCTACGAGCAGTACTTC. Its protein product is CASSSWGEGYEQYF.

This sequence joins TRBV5-4 and TRBJ2-2; maybe TRBD1 (6 bases). Germline assignment: CDR1 SGHNT and CDR2 YYREEE (reference sequence). The CDR3 covers 14 residues. V was pared by 4 bases and J by 7 bases, with 14 bases between. Here the CDR3 reads CASSARTGIGELFF. CDR3 DNA sequence: TGTGCCAGCAGCGCCCGCACAGGGATCGGGGAGCTGTTTTTT.

The chain recombines TRBV5-1 with TRBJ2-1; D unclear. CDR3 length equals 15 residues. V was pared by 0 bases and J by 5 bases, with 12 bases between. Germline CDR1 reads SGHRS; CDR2 reads YFSETQ. DNA of the CDR3: TGCGCCAGCAGCTTGGGACTCATGGCCAACAATGAGCAGTTCTTC. Translation gives CASSLGLMANNEQFF.